This T cell receptor (beta chain) was identified during a study of cytomegalovirus exposure and HLA in healthy donors. Study outcomes and limitations: A later analysis reportedly found that, within productive TCRs, an Asian-associated ancestry cluster had fewer N-insertions than the mean observed across the roughly 730 donors. A later analysis appeared to link common viral pathogens to several of the most significant clusters.

With 60 Vbeta and 13 Jbeta primers, the PCR was carried out. Clones were read by immunoSEQ multiplex PCR, and TCRdb kept only the in-frame ones, dropping some. The repertoire holds 160,000 or so clones, over 70% seen once, with 7% in the top ten. Trimming pared 6 bases from V and 1 base from J, leaving 14 bases between. The CDR3 length is 14 residues. Germline-derived CDR1 and CDR2 are SQVTM and ANQGSEA. Points on this clone: As yet, its antigen is unknown.

The chain has TRBV29-1 and TRBJ2-3; TRBD1 might be the D (6 bases). The specimen was PBMCs. The TCR comes from a woman in her thirties or forties in good health and CMV-seropositive. CDR3 coding DNA: TGCAGCGTCCCCAGGGGCACGGGCACAGATACGCAGTATTTT. This codes for CSVPRGTGTDTQYF.